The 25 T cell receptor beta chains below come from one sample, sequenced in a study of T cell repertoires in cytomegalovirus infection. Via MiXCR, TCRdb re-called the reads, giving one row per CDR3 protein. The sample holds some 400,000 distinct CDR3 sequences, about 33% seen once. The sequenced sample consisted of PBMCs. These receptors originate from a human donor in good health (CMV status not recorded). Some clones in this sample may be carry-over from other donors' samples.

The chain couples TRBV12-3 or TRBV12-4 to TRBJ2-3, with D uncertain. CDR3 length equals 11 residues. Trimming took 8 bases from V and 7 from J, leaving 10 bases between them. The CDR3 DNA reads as TGTGCCAGCGGGTCTAAGAATACGCAGTATTTT. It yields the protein CASGSKNTQYF.

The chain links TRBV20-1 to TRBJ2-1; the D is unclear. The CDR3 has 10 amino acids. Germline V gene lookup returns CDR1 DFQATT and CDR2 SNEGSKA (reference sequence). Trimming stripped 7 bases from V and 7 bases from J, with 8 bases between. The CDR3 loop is CSGRSNEQFF. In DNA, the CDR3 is TGCAGTGGCCGGAGTAATGAGCAGTTCTTC.

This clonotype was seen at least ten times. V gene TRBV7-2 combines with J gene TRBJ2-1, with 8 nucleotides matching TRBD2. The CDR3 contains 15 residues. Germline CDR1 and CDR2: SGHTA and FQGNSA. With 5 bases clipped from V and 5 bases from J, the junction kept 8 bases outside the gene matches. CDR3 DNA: TGTGCCAGCAGCCTATCCCGGGGGGGGCACAATGAGCAGTTCTTC. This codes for CASSLSRGGHNEQFF.

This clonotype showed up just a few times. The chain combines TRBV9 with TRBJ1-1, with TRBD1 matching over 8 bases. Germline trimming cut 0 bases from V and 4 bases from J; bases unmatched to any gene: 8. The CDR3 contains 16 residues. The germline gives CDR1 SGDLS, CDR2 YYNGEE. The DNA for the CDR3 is TGTGCCAGCAGCGTAGGCAGGGGGCAGCTTAGCACTGAAGCTTTCTTT. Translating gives CASSVGRGQLSTEAFF.

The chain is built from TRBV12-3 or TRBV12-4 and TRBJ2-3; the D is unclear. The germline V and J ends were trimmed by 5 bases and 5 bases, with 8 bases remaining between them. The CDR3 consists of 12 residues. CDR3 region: CASSVMVDTQYF. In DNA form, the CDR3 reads TGTGCCAGCAGTGTCATGGTAGATACGCAGTATTTT.

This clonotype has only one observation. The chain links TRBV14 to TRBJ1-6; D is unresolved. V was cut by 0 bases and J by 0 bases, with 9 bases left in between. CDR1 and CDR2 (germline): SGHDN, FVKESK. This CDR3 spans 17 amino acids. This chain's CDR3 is CASSQEPPSSYNSPLHF. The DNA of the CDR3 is TGTGCCAGCAGCCAAGAACCCCCGAGCTCCTATAATTCACCCCTCCACTTT. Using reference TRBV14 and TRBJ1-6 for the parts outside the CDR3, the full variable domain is EAGVTQFPSHSVIEKGQTVTLRCDPISGHDNLYWYRRVMGKEIKFLLHFVKESKQDESGMPNNRFLAERTGGTYSTLKVQPAELEDSGVYFCASSQEPPSSYNSPLHFGNGTRLTVT.

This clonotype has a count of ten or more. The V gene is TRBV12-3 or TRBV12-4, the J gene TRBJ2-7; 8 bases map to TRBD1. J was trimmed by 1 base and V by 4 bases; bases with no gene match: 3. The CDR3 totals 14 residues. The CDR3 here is CASSSQGASYEQYF. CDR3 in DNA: TGTGCCAGCAGTTCCCAGGGGGCGTCCTACGAGCAGTACTTC.

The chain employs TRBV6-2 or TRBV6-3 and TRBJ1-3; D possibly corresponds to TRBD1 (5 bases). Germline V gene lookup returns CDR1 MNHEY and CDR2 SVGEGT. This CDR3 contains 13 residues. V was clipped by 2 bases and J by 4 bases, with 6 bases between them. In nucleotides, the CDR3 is TGTGCCAGCAGTTACAACAGGGGAAACACCATATATTTT. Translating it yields CASSYNRGNTIYF.

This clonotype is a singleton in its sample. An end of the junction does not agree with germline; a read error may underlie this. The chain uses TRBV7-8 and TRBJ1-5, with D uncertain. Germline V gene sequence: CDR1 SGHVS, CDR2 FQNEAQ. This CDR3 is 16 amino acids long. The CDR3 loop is CASSHVAAAGDRPQNF. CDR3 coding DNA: TGTGCCAGCAGCCACGTGGCGGCAGCGGGCGATCGGCCCCAGAATTTT.

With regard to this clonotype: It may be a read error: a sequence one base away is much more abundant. CDR3 coding DNA: TGTGCCTGCTCGGGACAGGTCCCAGGGGCGCCCAAGCATTTT. It specifies CACSGQVPGAPKHF. The chain links TRBV6-2 or TRBV6-3 to TRBJ1-5; 8 bases fit TRBD1. There are 14 residues in the CDR3. From germline, CDR1 is MNHEY and CDR2 SVGEGT.

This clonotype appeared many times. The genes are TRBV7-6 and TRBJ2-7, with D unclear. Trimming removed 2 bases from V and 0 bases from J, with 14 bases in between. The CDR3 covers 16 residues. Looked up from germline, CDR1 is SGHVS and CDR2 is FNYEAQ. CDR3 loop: CASSLRTAESSYEQYF. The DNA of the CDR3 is TGTGCCAGCAGCTTAAGAACTGCGGAGAGCTCCTACGAGCAGTACTTC.

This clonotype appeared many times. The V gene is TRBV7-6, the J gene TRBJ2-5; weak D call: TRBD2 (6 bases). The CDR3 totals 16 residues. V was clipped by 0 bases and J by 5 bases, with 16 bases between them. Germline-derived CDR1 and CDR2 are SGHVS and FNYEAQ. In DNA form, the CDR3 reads TGTGCCAGCAGCTTAGCGGTTGGAGGGCTAGGGGAGACCCAGTACTTC. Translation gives CASSLAVGGLGETQYF.

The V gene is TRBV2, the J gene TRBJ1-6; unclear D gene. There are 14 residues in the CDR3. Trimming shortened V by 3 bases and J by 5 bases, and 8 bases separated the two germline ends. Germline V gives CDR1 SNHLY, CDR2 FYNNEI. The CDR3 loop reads CASSEAPNNSPLHF. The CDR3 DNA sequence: TGTGCCAGCAGTGAGGCTCCGAATAATTCACCCCTCCACTTT.

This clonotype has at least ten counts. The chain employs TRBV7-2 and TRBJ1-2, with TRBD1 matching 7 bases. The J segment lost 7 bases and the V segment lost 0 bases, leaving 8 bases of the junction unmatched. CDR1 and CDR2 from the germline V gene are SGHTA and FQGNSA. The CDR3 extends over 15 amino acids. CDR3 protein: CASSLAPDRRAGYTF. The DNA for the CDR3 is TGTGCCAGCAGCTTAGCCCCGGACAGGCGAGCTGGCTACACCTTC.

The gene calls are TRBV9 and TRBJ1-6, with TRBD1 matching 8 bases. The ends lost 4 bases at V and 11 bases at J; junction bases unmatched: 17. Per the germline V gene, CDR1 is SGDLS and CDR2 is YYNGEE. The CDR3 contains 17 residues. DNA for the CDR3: TGTGCCAGCAGCACTCAGGACAGGGTCAATAGGTATGCACCCCTCCACTTT. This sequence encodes CASSTQDRVNRYAPLHF.

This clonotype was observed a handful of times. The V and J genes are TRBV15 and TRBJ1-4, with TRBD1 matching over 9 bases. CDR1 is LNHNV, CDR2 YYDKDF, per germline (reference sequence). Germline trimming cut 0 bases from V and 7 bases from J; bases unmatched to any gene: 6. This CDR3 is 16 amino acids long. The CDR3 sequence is CATSRESGQGSEKLFF. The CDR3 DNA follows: TGTGCCACCAGCAGAGAATCTGGACAGGGGTCTGAAAAACTGTTTTTT.

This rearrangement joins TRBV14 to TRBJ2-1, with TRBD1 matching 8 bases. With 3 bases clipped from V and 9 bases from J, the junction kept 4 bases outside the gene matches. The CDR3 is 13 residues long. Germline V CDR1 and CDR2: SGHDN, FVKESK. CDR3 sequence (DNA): TGTGCCAGCAGCCAGAACACAGGGGGTGAGCAGTTCTTC. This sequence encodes CASSQNTGGEQFF.

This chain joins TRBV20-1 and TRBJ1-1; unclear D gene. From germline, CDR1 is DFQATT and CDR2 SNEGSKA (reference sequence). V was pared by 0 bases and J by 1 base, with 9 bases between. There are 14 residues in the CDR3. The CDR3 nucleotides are TGCAGTGCTAGAGACGGCACCTGGAACACTGAAGCTTTCTTT. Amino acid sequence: CSARDGTWNTEAFF.

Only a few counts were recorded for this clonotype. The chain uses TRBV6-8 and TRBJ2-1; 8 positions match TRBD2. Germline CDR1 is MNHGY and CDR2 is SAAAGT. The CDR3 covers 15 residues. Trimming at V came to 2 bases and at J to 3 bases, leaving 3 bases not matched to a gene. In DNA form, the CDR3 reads TGTGCCAGCAGTTACGCGGGGGGAGACTACAATGAGCAGTTCTTC. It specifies CASSYAGGDYNEQFF.

The CDR3 here is CASSFGQGSPEQYF. The DNA of the CDR3 is TGTGCCAGCAGCTTCGGACAGGGGTCCCCCGAGCAGTACTTC. The chain carries TRBV7-9 and TRBJ2-7; 9 nucleotides align to TRBD1. The germline gives CDR1 SEHNR, CDR2 FQNEAQ (reference sequence). The CDR3 length is 14 residues. V trimming: 3 bases; J trimming: 6 bases; junction bases outside the gene matches: 6.

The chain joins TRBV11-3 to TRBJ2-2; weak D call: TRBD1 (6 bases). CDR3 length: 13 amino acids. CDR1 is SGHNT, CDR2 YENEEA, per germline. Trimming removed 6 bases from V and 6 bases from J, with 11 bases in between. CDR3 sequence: CASSNRESGELFF. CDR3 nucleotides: TGTGCCAGCAGTAACAGGGAGTCCGGGGAGCTGTTTTTT.

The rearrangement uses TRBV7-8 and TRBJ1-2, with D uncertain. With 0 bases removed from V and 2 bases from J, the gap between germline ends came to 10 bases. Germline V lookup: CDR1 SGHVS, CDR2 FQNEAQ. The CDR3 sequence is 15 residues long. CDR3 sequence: CASSLADGRNYGYTF. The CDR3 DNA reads TGTGCCAGCAGCTTAGCTGACGGGAGGAACTATGGCTACACCTTC.

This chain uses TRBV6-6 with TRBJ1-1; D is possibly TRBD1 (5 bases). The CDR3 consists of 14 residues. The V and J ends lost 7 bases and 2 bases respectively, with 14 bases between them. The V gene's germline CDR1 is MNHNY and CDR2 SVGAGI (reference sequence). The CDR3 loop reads CASMSGQSNTEAFF. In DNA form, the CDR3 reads TGTGCCAGCATGAGTGGACAATCTAACACTGAAGCTTTCTTT.

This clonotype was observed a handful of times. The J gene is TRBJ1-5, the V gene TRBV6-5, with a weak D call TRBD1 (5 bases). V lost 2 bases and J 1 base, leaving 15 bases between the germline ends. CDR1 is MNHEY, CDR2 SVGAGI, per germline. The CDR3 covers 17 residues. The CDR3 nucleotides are TGTGCCAGCAGTTACCGACAGCTAGGGGCGAGCAATCAGCCCCAGCATTTT. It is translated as CASSYRQLGASNQPQHF.

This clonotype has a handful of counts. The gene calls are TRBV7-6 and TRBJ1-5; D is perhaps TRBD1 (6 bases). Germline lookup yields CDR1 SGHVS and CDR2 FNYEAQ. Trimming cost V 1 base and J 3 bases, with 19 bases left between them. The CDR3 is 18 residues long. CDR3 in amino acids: CASSLGSSRGGTNQPQHF. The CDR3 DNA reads TGTGCCAGCAGCTTAGGGAGTAGTAGGGGGGGCACCAATCAGCCCCAGCATTTT. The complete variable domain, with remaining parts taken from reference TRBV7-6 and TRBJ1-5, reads GAGVSQSPRYKVTKRGQDVALRCDPISGHVSLYWYRQALGQGPEFLTYFNYEAQQDKSGLPNDRFSAERPEGSISTLTIQRTEQRDSAMYRCASSLGSSRGGTNQPQHFGDGTRLSIL.